This T cell receptor beta chain was documented in a study of CD8 T cells in ankylosing spondylitis. It was by quantitative 5'-RACE with molecular barcodes that TCR beta libraries were made. One entry per CDR3 protein, called by TCRdb with MiXCR from the 5' RACE reads. The sample holds roughly 450,000 distinct CDR3 sequences, around 26% seen once. Study conclusions and caveats: Characteristic of ankylosing spondylitis blood, it appeared, was a TCR beta motif comprising fewer than 10 highly homologous variants.

As to this clonotype: What it binds is not known.

The V and J ends lost 0 bases and 5 bases respectively, with 16 bases between them. This CDR3 is built from 16 residues. CDR1 and CDR2 (germline): LGHDT, YNNKEL (reference sequence). The V and J genes are TRBV3-1 and TRBJ1-1; TRBD1 is a possible D gene (5 bases). The origin of this receptor is a male donor with ankylosing spondylitis. Sequenced input: blood, either unsorted or a sorted T cell fraction (not recorded which). This CDR3 is CASSQDSAGLSTEAFF. CDR3 DNA: TGTGCCAGCAGCCAAGATTCGGCAGGGCTAAGTACTGAAGCTTTCTTT.